This note documents a single TCR beta chain sequence. Per the germline V gene, CDR1 is SGHRS and CDR2 is YFSETQ. CDR3 length: 15 amino acids. Trimming cost V 0 bases and J 9 bases; bases outside gene matches: 9. This sample stems from a study of blood T cell repertoires in COVID-19. Study at large: Whether acute or convalescent, the COVID-19 samples came from the United States, Italy and Spain. In each case, the material was cDNA or gDNA derived from T cells, B-cell-depleted T cells, or PBMCs.

In the authors' methods: Reference gene primer amplification gave estimated nucleated cell counts. Profiling relied on immunoSEQ multiplex PCR, and the TCRdb table lists in-frame clones only, not all of them. From that table come the V and J calls and clone size; the DNA was used to work out D and trimming. The repertoire holds about 87,000 clones, with around 86% as singletons. The receptor comes from a human donor in a cohort sampled during active COVID-19. This chain joins TRBV5-1 and TRBJ2-7; 10 bases map to TRBD2. The sample comprised peripheral blood. The CDR3 reads CASSLDQGLASGQYF. DNA of the CDR3: TGCGCCAGCAGCTTGGATCAGGGACTAGCGTCTGGGCAGTACTTC.